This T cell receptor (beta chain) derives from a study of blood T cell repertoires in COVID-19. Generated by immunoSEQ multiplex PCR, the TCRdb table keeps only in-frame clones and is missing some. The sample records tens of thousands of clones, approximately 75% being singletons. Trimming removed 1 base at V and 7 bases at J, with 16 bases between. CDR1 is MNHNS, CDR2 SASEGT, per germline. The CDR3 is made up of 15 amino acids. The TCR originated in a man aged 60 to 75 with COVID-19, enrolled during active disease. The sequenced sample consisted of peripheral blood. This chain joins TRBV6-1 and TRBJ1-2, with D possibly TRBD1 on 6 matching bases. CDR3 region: CASSEVVGGRGGYTF. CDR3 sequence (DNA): TGTGCCAGCAGTGAAGTCGTAGGGGGAAGGGGTGGCTACACCTTC.